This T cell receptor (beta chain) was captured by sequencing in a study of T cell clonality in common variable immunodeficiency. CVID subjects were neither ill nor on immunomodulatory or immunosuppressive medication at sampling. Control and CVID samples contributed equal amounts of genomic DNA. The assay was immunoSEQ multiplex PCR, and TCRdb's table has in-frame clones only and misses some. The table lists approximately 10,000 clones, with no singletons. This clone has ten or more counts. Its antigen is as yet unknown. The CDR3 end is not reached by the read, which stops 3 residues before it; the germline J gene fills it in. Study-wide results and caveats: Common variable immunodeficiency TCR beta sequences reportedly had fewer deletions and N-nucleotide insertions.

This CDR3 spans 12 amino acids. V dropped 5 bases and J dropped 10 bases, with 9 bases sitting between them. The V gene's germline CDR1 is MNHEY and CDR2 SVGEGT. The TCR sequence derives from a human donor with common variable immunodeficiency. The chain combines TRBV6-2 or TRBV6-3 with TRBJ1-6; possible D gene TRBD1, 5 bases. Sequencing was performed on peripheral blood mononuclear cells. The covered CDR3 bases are TGTGCCAGCAGTGGGACTTCGTCACCC. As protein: CASSGTSSP. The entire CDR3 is CASSGTSSPLHF.